This T cell receptor (beta chain) originates from a study of beta chain features in type 1 diabetes. Looking at the study overall: In all, approximately 100,000,000 sorted cells from all samples were analyzed.

A remark on this clone: Its antigen is currently unknown.

Study-wide results and limits: The VDJ junctions of type 1 diabetes patients carried fewer insertions and more deletions. Moderate but significant shortening of TCRB CDR3s was recorded in all four CD4+ subsets from Type 1 diabetes patients.

Expressed TCRB transcripts were sequenced because the entire RNA isolate underwent reverse transcription. Naive, central memory and regulatory T cell samples came to a mean of approximately 3.57 million reads. Data came from immunoSEQ multiplex PCR; TCRdb stores just in-frame clones and leaves some out. The table records about 120,000 clones, 16% of them present only once. The length of the CDR3 is 13 residues. The germline V gene has CDR1 SGDLS and CDR2 YYNGEE. V lost 0 bases and J lost 8, with 9 bases in between. It was via CD45RO/CCR7/CD25/CD127/CD95/CD27 that CD4+ naive, central memory, regulatory and stem cell-like memory cells were sorted.

This chain connects TRBV9 to TRBJ2-1; no clear D gene. Sequencing was carried out using central memory CD4+ T cells from blood. The sequence came from a man aged 25 to 40 with type 1 diabetes. In DNA, the CDR3 is TGTGCCAGCAGCGTAGGAGCGAACGATGAGCAGTTCTTC. This codes for CASSVGANDEQFF. The whole variable domain, remainder taken from reference TRBV9 and TRBJ2-1, is DSGVTQTPKHLITATGQRVTLRCSPRSGDLSVYWYQQSLDQGLQFLIQYYNGEERAKGNILERFSAQQFPDLHSELNLSSLELGDSALYFCASSVGANDEQFFGPGTRLTVL.